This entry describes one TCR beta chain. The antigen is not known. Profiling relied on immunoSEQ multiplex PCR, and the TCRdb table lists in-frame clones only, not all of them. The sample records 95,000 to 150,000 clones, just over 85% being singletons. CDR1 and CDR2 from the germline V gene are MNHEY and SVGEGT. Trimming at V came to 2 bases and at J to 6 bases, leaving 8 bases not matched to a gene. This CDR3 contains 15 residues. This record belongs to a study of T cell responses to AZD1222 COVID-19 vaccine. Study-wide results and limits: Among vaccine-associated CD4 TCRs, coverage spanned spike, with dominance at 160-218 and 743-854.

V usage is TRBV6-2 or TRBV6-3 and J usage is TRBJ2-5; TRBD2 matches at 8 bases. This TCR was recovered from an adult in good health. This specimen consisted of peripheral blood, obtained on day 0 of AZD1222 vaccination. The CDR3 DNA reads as TGTGCCAGCAGTTACGGGAGCGGGAGTACTAAGACCCAGTACTTC. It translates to CASSYGSGSTKTQYF.